The present entry profiles one TCR beta chain with its context. The antigen is not known. This sample was included in a study of T cell repertoires in cytomegalovirus infection. General observations from the study: HLA-C-restricted CMV-specific TCR beta clonotypes prevailed in the ex vivo response. Based on cumulative public TCR beta family frequency, carriers of CMV plus the relevant HLA were identified.

CDR3 length equals 16 residues. V was shortened by 4 bases and J by 4 bases, with 17 bases between the two germline ends. Germline lookup yields CDR1 MGHDK and CDR2 SYGVNS. TCRdb called the reads again in MiXCR, with one record for every CDR3 protein. The table includes 700,000 to 950,000 distinct CDR3 sequences, about 33% detected once. The V and J genes are TRBV25-1 and TRBJ2-1; the D gene is possibly TRBD1 (6 bases). Sequenced material: cultured CD8+ T cells from PBMCs, taken from culture after CMV antigen stimulation. The origin of this receptor is a human donor in good health (CMV status not recorded). Some clones in this sample may be carry-over from other donors' samples. The CDR3 loop is CASSGAGGGEYNEQFF. The CDR3 region has the DNA TGTGCCAGCAGTGGGGCGGGTGGGGGCGAGTACAATGAGCAGTTCTTC.